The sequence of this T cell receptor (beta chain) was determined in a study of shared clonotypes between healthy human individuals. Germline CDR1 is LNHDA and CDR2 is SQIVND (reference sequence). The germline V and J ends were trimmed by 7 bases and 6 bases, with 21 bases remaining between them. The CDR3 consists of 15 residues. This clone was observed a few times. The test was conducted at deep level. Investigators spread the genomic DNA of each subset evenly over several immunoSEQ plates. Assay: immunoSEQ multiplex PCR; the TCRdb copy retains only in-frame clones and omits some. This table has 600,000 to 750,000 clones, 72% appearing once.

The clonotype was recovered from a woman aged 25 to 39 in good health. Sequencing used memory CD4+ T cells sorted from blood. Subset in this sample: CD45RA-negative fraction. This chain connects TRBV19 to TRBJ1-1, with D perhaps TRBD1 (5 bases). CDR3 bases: TGTGCCAGTACCTACCAGCCCGGGGGGTATGCTGAAGCTTTCTTT. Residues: CASTYQPGGYAEAFF.